A single sample gave rise to the 12 T cell receptor beta chains below, sequenced in a study of a mutant IDH1 vaccine in newly diagnosed glioma. No antigen has been assigned to these receptors. Time point of the sample: week 35, safety follow-up. Doses consisted of 300 ug of mutant IDH1 20-mer peptide each, paired with topical imiquimod. The repertoire was sequenced with immunoSEQ multiplex PCR; TCRdb's copy has only in-frame clones and lacks some. The sample includes roughly 30,000 clones, around 84% seen only once; the top ten take 15% to 17%. The sample in question was PBMCs, obtained from a glioma patient whose treatment included an IDH1 peptide vaccine. The receptors shown here come from a young man with glioma.

This clone was detected once. The genes are TRBV7-2 and TRBJ2-3; 7 nucleotides agree with TRBD2. Per germline, CDR1 SGHTA and CDR2 FQGNSA. With 3 bases clipped from V and 5 bases from J, the junction kept 8 bases outside the gene matches. The CDR3 totals 15 residues. CDR3 protein: CASSFLGTGGDTQYF. The CDR3 DNA reads as TGTGCCAGCAGCTTCTTAGGGACGGGAGGAGATACGCAGTATTTT.

This CDR3 reads CASSPGRGYEQYF. CDR3 nucleotide sequence: TGTGCCAGCAGCCCCGGCAGGGGCTACGAGCAGTACTTC. V usage is TRBV4-2 and J usage is TRBJ2-7, with D perhaps matching TRBD1 (6 bases). This CDR3 comprises 13 residues. From germline, CDR1 is LGHNA and CDR2 YNFKEQ. V dropped 4 bases and J dropped 3 bases, with 10 bases sitting between them.

V and J are TRBV29-1 and TRBJ1-1; D might be TRBD1 (6 bases). The V gene lost 5 bases and the J gene lost 3 bases, with 10 bases spanning the gap. This CDR3 is built from 12 residues. Per the germline V gene, CDR1 is SQVTM and CDR2 is ANQGSEA. The CDR3 nucleotides are TGCAGCGTTACAGGGTCGGACACTGAAGCTTTCTTT. This codes for CSVTGSDTEAFF.

J is TRBJ1-1 and V is TRBV9; weak D call: TRBD1 (5 bases). V was pared by 4 bases and J by 3 bases, with 16 bases between. Germline V CDR1 and CDR2: SGDLS, YYNGEE. The CDR3 is made up of 15 amino acids. Here the CDR3 DNA reads TGTGCCAGCAGCCTCAGGCGCAGGGTGGACACTGAAGCTTTCTTT. It yields the protein CASSLRRRVDTEAFF. Looking up the rest from reference TRBV9 and TRBJ1-1 gives the full variable domain: DSGVTQTPKHLITATGQRVTLRCSPRSGDLSVYWYQQSLDQGLQFLIQYYNGEERAKGNILERFSAQQFPDLHSELNLSSLELGDSALYFCASSLRRRVDTEAFFGQGTRLTVV.

The chain is built from TRBV19 and TRBJ2-7; 9 positions agree with TRBD2. Germline V gives CDR1 LNHDA, CDR2 SQIVND (reference sequence). CDR3 length equals 16 residues. J gave up 0 bases and V 5 bases, and 8 bases lay outside the gene matches. The CDR3 spells CASSATSGPFSYEQYF. Here the CDR3 DNA reads TGTGCCAGTAGTGCAACTAGCGGGCCCTTCTCCTACGAGCAGTACTTC.

This clone appeared once. The rearrangement links TRBV9 to TRBJ2-5; 10 bases match TRBD2. The germline CDR1 and CDR2 sequences are SGDLS and YYNGEE. V lost 0 bases, J lost 4 bases, and 0 bases stayed unmatched. CDR3 length: 14 residues. CDR3 sequence: CASSVGLAGETQYF. The CDR3, as DNA: TGTGCCAGCAGCGTAGGACTAGCGGGAGAGACCCAGTACTTC.

The chain links TRBV6-1 to TRBJ1-3, with D unresolved. This CDR3 is 13 amino acids long. V dropped 2 bases and J dropped 4 bases, with 6 bases sitting between them. CDR1 and CDR2 from the germline V gene are MNHNS and SASEGT. This CDR3 reads CASSESPGNTIYF. CDR3 sequence (DNA): TGTGCCAGCAGTGAAAGCCCGGGAAACACCATATATTTT.

V and J are TRBV4-1 and TRBJ1-2; D is perhaps TRBD1 (5 bases). CDR1 is MGHRA, CDR2 YSYEKL, per germline. V was shortened by 4 bases and J by 0 bases, with 9 bases between the two germline ends. This CDR3 comprises 14 residues. CDR3 protein: CASSPVGANYGYTF. CDR3 coding DNA: TGCGCCAGCAGCCCGGTAGGGGCTAACTATGGCTACACCTTC.

The chain employs TRBV27 and TRBJ2-7; D unclear. Trimming took 6 bases from V and 3 from J, leaving 12 bases between them. This CDR3 contains 13 residues. Germline V gives CDR1 MNHEY, CDR2 SMNVEV (reference sequence). CDR3 sequence (DNA): TGTGCCAGCAGCCTCGCGAGCTTCTACGAGCAGTACTTC. This translates into CASSLASFYEQYF.

This sequence joins TRBV4-1 and TRBJ2-7; D is undetermined. The length of the CDR3 is 14 residues. Trimming took off 0 bases at V and 4 bases at J, with 10 bases between the two ends. Germline V gene data show CDR1 as MGHRA and CDR2 as YSYEKL. This CDR3 is CASSQEWSGYEQYF. The CDR3 region has the DNA TGCGCCAGCAGCCAAGAATGGAGTGGTTACGAGCAGTACTTC.

The gene calls are TRBV27 and TRBJ2-1; D gene ambiguous. This CDR3 comprises 14 residues. The germline gives CDR1 MNHEY, CDR2 SMNVEV (reference sequence). Trimming stripped 4 bases from V and 6 bases from J, with 13 bases between. As DNA, the CDR3 is TGTGCCAGCAGTTCACCCCCCGGTTCCAATGAGCAGTTCTTC. It is translated as CASSSPPGSNEQFF.

The table lists this clone with a count of one. The chain joins TRBV7-9 to TRBJ1-4; a weak D match, TRBD1 (6 bases). The V gene's germline CDR1 is SEHNR and CDR2 FQNEAQ (reference sequence). The ends were cut back, 5 bases at V and 4 bases at J, with 14 bases in the middle. The length of the CDR3 is 15 residues. The CDR3 nucleotides are TGTGCCAGCAGCATATCAGGGGCGAGTAATGAAAAACTGTTTTTT. It encodes CASSISGASNEKLFF.